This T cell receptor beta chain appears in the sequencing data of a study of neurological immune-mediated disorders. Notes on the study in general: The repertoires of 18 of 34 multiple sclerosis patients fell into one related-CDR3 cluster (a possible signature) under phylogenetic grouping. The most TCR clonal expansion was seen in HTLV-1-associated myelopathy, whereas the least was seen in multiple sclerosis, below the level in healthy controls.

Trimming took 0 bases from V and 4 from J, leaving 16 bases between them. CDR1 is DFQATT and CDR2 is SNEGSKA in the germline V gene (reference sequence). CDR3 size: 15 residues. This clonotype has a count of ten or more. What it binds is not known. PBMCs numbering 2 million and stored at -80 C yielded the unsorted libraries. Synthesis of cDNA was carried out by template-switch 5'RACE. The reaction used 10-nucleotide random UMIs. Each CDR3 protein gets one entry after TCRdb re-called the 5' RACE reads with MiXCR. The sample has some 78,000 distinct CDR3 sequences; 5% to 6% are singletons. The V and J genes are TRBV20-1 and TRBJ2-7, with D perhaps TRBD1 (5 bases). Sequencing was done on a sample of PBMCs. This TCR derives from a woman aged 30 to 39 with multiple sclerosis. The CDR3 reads CSARDMRGQEYEQYF. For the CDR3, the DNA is TGCAGTGCTAGAGATATGAGAGGACAAGAGTACGAGCAGTACTTC.